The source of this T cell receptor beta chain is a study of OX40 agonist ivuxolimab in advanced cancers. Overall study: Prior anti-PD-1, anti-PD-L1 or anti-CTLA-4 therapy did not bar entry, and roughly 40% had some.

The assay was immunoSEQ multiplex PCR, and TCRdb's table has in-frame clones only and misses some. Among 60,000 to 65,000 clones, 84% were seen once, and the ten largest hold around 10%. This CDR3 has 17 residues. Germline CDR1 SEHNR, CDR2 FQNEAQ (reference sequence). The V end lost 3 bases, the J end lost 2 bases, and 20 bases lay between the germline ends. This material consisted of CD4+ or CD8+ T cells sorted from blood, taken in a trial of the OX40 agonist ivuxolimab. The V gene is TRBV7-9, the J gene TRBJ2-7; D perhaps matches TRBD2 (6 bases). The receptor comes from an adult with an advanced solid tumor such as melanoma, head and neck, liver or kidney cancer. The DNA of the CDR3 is TGTGCCAGCAGCTTGGGAGGCTGGGGAGTTACGGCCTACGAGCAGTACTTC. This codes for CASSLGGWGVTAYEQYF.